The sequence of this TCR beta chain was determined in a study of spatial heterogeneity in lung cancer. Time point reported: sample taken at primary tumor resection. This CDR3 comprises 15 residues. Germline V lookup: CDR1 SGHNT, CDR2 YYREEE (reference sequence). Points on this clonotype: At one boundary the junction diverges from the germline segment, which might be a read error.

A distinct unique molecular identifier was carried by each TCR cDNA molecule. Using its own MiXCR run on the 5' RACE reads, TCRdb lists one record per CDR3 protein. The sample holds some 44,000 distinct CDR3 sequences, roughly 15% seen once. This receptor was taken from a male donor with early-stage non-small cell lung cancer. This chain uses TRBV5-4 with TRBJ1-2; TRBD1 aligns across 7 bases. Sequences were derived from PBMCs, sampled at surgery. The CDR3: CASILAGTANYGYTF. The DNA of the CDR3 is TGTGCCAGCATCTTGGCCGGGACAGCAAACTATGGCTACACCTTC. Together with reference TRBV5-4 and TRBJ1-2, the CDR3 gives the full variable domain: ETGVTQSPTHLIKTRGQQVTLRCSSQSGHNTVSWYQQALGQGPQFIFQYYREEENGRGNFPPRFSGLQFPNYSSELNVNALELDDSALYLCASILAGTANYGYTFGSGTRLTVV.